Below, 23 T cell receptor beta chains from the same sample are listed, as sequenced in a study of T cell changes during pregnancy in multiple sclerosis. Data came from immunoSEQ multiplex PCR; TCRdb stores just in-frame clones and leaves some out. The sample includes about 50,000 clones, about 91% of them seen just once. Specimen: CD8+ T cells from peripheral blood mononuclear cells, collected after pregnancy. The source of these receptors is a female donor with multiple sclerosis, enrolled in a pregnancy study.

The CDR3, as DNA: TGCGCCAGCAGCTTCGGGGTGGGACAGGGTTCCGAATTTAGCACAGATACGCAGTATTTT. Amino acid sequence: CASSFGVGQGSEFSTDTQYF. This chain links TRBV5-1 with TRBJ2-3, with 9 bases lining up with TRBD1. With 2 bases clipped from V and 0 bases from J, the junction kept 16 bases outside the gene matches. The CDR3 contains 20 residues. CDR1 SGHRS and CDR2 YFSETQ come from the germline V gene.

This clone came up a few times. The same CDR3 is also encoded by other DNA sequences in this sample. This sequence joins TRBV9 and TRBJ1-2; D is unresolved. The CDR3 is made up of 12 amino acids. The V and J ends lost 4 bases and 11 bases respectively, with 15 bases between them. The germline gives CDR1 SGDLS, CDR2 YYNGEE. The CDR3 nucleotides read TGTGCCAGCAGCTCAGGCGAGGGAGGGTACACCTTC. It translates to CASSSGEGGYTF.

The rearrangement joins TRBV19 to TRBJ2-2, with D possibly being TRBD1 (5 bases). V lost 3 bases and J 6 bases, leaving 14 bases between the germline ends. Germline V gives CDR1 LNHDA, CDR2 SQIVND (reference sequence). CDR3 length: 15 amino acids. The CDR3 spells CASSIWSGFPGELFF. The CDR3 nucleotides read TGTGCCAGTAGTATTTGGTCAGGGTTTCCCGGGGAGCTGTTTTTT.

The genes are TRBV9 and TRBJ1-5; the D gene is possibly TRBD1 (6 bases). CDR3 length: 15 residues. V was cut by 6 bases and J by 2 bases, with 15 bases left in between. Germline V gives CDR1 SGDLS, CDR2 YYNGEE. CDR3 sequence (DNA): TGTGCCAGCAACGAGGGGGGGTTTGGCAATCAGCCCCAGCATTTT. It codes for CASNEGGFGNQPQHF. The variable domain in full, with the rest retrieved from reference TRBV9 and TRBJ1-5, is DSGVTQTPKHLITATGQRVTLRCSPRSGDLSVYWYQQSLDQGLQFLIQYYNGEERAKGNILERFSAQQFPDLHSELNLSSLELGDSALYFCASNEGGFGNQPQHFGDGTRLSIL.

This clone was seen just once. V gene TRBV27 combines with J gene TRBJ1-5; unclear D gene. Trimming cost V 0 bases and J 2 bases, with 8 bases left between them. CDR1 is MNHEY and CDR2 is SMNVEV in the germline V gene (reference sequence). The CDR3 consists of 15 residues. CDR3 in DNA: TGTGCCAGCAGTTTATCAATCGAGGGCAATCAGCCCCAGCATTTT. Protein: CASSLSIEGNQPQHF.

This chain uses TRBV14 with TRBJ2-3; 10 bases map to TRBD2. This CDR3 contains 15 residues. Germline CDR1 and CDR2: SGHDN and FVKESK. The V and J ends lost 4 bases and 2 bases, in that order; junction bases with no gene match: 3. CDR3: CASSLAGGLTDTQYF. The CDR3 nucleotides are TGTGCCAGCAGCCTAGCGGGGGGCCTCACAGATACGCAGTATTTT.

The V and J genes are TRBV21-1 and TRBJ2-7; TRBD2, as called in the table, went unchecked against the DNA. TRBV21-1 is designated a pseudogene. There are 15 residues in the CDR3. The CDR3 protein is CASTSGGDRRYEQYF. Here the CDR3 DNA reads TGTGCCAGCACCTCCGGAGGGGATCGGCGCTACGAGCAGTACTTC.

The rearrangement joins TRBV18 to TRBJ2-5; D not certain. The CDR3 loop spans 13 amino acids. Trimming left V 3 bases short and J 3 bases short, with 8 bases between. Germline loops: CDR1 KGHSH, CDR2 LQKENI. The CDR3 DNA reads as TGTGCCAGCTCACCTTCCTATGAAGAGACCCAGTACTTC. Its protein is CASSPSYEETQYF. Variable domain in full (rest from reference TRBV18 and TRBJ2-5): NAGVMQNPRHLVRRRGQEARLRCSPMKGHSHVYWYRQLPEEGLKFMVYLQKENIIDESGMPKERFSAEFPKEGPSILRIQQVVRGDSAAYFCASSPSYEETQYFGPGTRLLVL.

This clone was found a few times. CDR3 sequence reads: CASTPSSVGYTF. In nucleotides, the CDR3 is TGTGCCAGCACCCCTAGTAGTGTTGGCTACACCTTC. The V and J genes are TRBV11-2 and TRBJ1-2; no definite D call. Germline V gene lookup returns CDR1 SGHAT and CDR2 FQNNGV. This CDR3 region has 12 residues. V lost 7 bases and J lost 7, with 13 bases in between.

The rearrangement uses TRBV30 and TRBJ1-4; tentative D call: TRBD1 (5 bases). The CDR3 contains 16 residues. V was shortened by 0 bases and J by 7 bases, with 18 bases between the two germline ends. Germline values: CDR1 GTSNPN, CDR2 SVGIG (reference sequence). The CDR3 sequence: CAWSVLTVGGGEKLFF. The CDR3, as DNA: TGTGCCTGGAGTGTACTAACGGTTGGGGGAGGTGAAAAACTGTTTTTT.

V and J are TRBV27 and TRBJ2-7; 10 bases agree with TRBD1. Trimming removed 4 bases from V and 6 bases from J; junction bases left unmatched: 6. Germline V CDR1 and CDR2: MNHEY, SMNVEV (reference sequence). CDR3 length: 14 amino acids. Here the CDR3 reads CASSYGTGDSEQYF. The CDR3 nucleotides are TGTGCCAGCAGTTACGGGACAGGGGATTCCGAGCAGTACTTC.

The rearrangement uses TRBV7-9 and TRBJ2-1, with 9 bases identical to TRBD2. This CDR3 is built from 15 residues. The V gene's germline CDR1 is SEHNR and CDR2 FQNEAQ (reference sequence). With 3 bases clipped from V and 10 bases from J, the junction kept 10 bases outside the gene matches. The CDR3 DNA sequence: TGTGCCAGCAGCTTGGAGTGGCGGGGGGGCGAAGAGCAGTTCTTC. This codes for CASSLEWRGGEEQFF.

V and J are TRBV9 and TRBJ1-1, with D perhaps matching TRBD1 (5 bases). V was trimmed by 3 bases and J by 2 bases, leaving 17 bases between them. Germline-derived CDR1 and CDR2 are SGDLS and YYNGEE. This CDR3 is built from 16 residues. The CDR3 loop is CASSELRTSLNTEAFF. The CDR3 region has the DNA TGTGCCAGCAGCGAGCTACGGACAAGCTTAAACACTGAAGCTTTCTTT.

The J gene is TRBJ2-1, the V gene TRBV29-1; 14 nucleotides match TRBD2. The CDR3 extends over 14 amino acids. Germline assignment: CDR1 SQVTM and CDR2 ANQGSEA. V gave up 3 bases and J gave up 10 bases; unmatched junction bases: 5. The CDR3 here is CSVEGGLAGEEQFF. The CDR3 DNA sequence: TGCAGCGTTGAGGGGGGACTAGCGGGGGAAGAGCAGTTCTTC.

Only one count was recorded for this clone. The chain links TRBV5-1 to TRBJ1-2; the match to TRBD1 covers 7 bases. Germline V lookup: CDR1 SGHRS, CDR2 YFSETQ. J lost 10 bases, V lost 0 bases, and 9 bases had no gene match. CDR3 length: 14 residues. The CDR3 DNA sequence: TGCGCCAGCAGCTTGGGACAGGGAAGTGTATTCTACACCTTC. The encoded protein is CASSLGQGSVFYTF.

The chain combines TRBV7-2 with TRBJ2-1, with 9 bases matching TRBD2. The CDR3 covers 15 residues. Per the germline V gene, CDR1 is SGHTA and CDR2 is FQGNSA. V trimming: 1 base; J trimming: 5 bases; junction bases outside the gene matches: 3. DNA for the CDR3: TGTGCCAGCAGCTTAGTAGCGGGGGCCGACAATGAGCAGTTCTTC. Amino acid sequence: CASSLVAGADNEQFF.

The V call is TRBV10-3, the J call TRBJ1-1, with D maybe TRBD1 (5 bases). The germline V and J ends were trimmed by 4 bases and 6 bases, with 18 bases remaining between them. The CDR3 sequence is 15 residues long. The germline V gene encodes CDR1 ENHRY and CDR2 SYGVKD. Here the CDR3 DNA reads TGTGCCATCAGTGCCGTCGATTTCGACAGCCCTGAAGCTTTCTTT. As protein: CAISAVDFDSPEAFF.

The chain links TRBV7-3 to TRBJ2-7, with D maybe TRBD2 (5 bases). V was shortened by 5 bases and J by 2 bases, with 16 bases between the two germline ends. The CDR3 contains 15 residues. CDR1 is SGHTA and CDR2 is FQGTGA in the germline V gene. The chain's CDR3 is CASSPGGGPTYEQYF. The CDR3 nucleotides are TGTGCCAGCAGCCCCGGCGGAGGCCCCACCTACGAGCAGTACTTC.

The rearrangement links TRBV27 to TRBJ2-5, with a tentative D call TRBD1 (5 bases). There are 15 residues in the CDR3. V lost 6 bases and J 3 bases, leaving 17 bases between the germline ends. Germline CDR1 MNHEY, CDR2 SMNVEV (reference sequence). CDR3 sequence reads: CASSPIGATKETQYF. The CDR3 DNA reads as TGTGCCAGCAGCCCTATAGGGGCGACAAAAGAGACCCAGTACTTC.

CDR3: CASSPDTYEQYF. The DNA of the CDR3 is TGCGCCAGCAGCCCCGACACCTACGAGCAGTACTTC. The chain combines TRBV4-1 with TRBJ2-7; no firm D call. CDR1 and CDR2 (germline): MGHRA, YSYEKL. V was shortened by 4 bases and J by 2 bases, with 6 bases between the two germline ends. The CDR3 length is 12 residues.

The chain combines TRBV7-6 with TRBJ2-7, with 9 bases that match TRBD2. Germline loops: CDR1 SGHVS, CDR2 FNYEAQ. The CDR3 is made up of 16 amino acids. J was trimmed by 3 bases and V by 3 bases; bases with no gene match: 9. CDR3 residues: CASSFGGLAGVYEQYF. For the CDR3, the DNA is TGTGCCAGCAGCTTCGGGGGACTAGCTGGGGTCTACGAGCAGTACTTC.

The V call is TRBV27, the J call TRBJ1-5; a possible D gene is TRBD1 (6 bases). The germline V gene has CDR1 MNHEY and CDR2 SMNVEV (reference sequence). This CDR3 has 15 residues. Trimming removed 0 bases from V and 2 bases from J, with 8 bases in between. CDR3 nucleotide sequence: TGTGCCAGCAGTTTATCTAACAGGGGCAATCAGCCCCAGCATTTT. It specifies CASSLSNRGNQPQHF.

The chain employs TRBV11-2 and TRBJ2-1, with D hard to call. This CDR3 spans 13 amino acids. Germline values: CDR1 SGHAT, CDR2 FQNNGV. V shed 0 bases and J shed 4 bases, with 4 bases lying between them. CDR3: CASSLEIYNEQFF. CDR3 DNA sequence: TGTGCCAGCAGCTTAGAAATATACAATGAGCAGTTCTTC.